Listed below are T cell receptor beta chains from one sample, sequenced in a study of regulatory T cells in long-lasting Graves disease. One entry per CDR3 protein, called by TCRdb with MiXCR from the multiplex PCR reads. The table has 400,000 to 450,000 distinct CDR3 sequences, around 22% seen once. This specimen consisted of peripheral blood mononuclear cells (PBMCs), obtained when the disease was refractory, from a patient treated with antithyroid drugs. These receptors were taken from a female donor with Graves disease. Both conserved end residues are part of each CDR3. The D gene is left open where the match is weak. Rows may omit the clone size; those that give it use once, few, many or a size class.

v_call,clone_size,j_call,d_call,cdr3_aa,cdr3_nt
TRBV19,.,TRBJ1-2,.,CASSRQQRDGYTF,TGTGCCAGTAGCCGACAGCAGCGGGATGGCTACACCTTC
TRBV19,.,TRBJ2-5,TRBD2,CASSVGLAEETQYF,TGTGCCAGTAGTGTGGGACTAGCTGAAGAGACCCAGTACTTC
TRBV28,many,TRBJ2-7,.,CASNYGQTNYEQYF,TGTGCCAGCAACTACGGACAGACAAACTACGAGCAGTACTTC
TRBV27,many,TRBJ1-5,TRBD1,CASSRDRGDQPQHF,TGTGCCAGCAGTCGCGACAGGGGTGATCAGCCCCAGCATTTT
TRBV5-5,few,TRBJ2-7,.,CASSLDLEGTPQYF,TGTGCCAGCAGCTTGGATTTAGAGGGGACCCCGCAGTACTTC
TRBV6-1,.,TRBJ2-7,.,CASSPAPREAYEQYF,TGTGCCAGCAGTCCCGCCCCCCGGGAAGCCTACGAGCAGTACTTC
TRBV28,many,TRBJ1-1,TRBD1,CASRDRGEWNTEAFF,TGTGCCAGCAGAGACAGGGGGGAATGGAACACTGAAGCTTTCTTT
TRBV14,.,TRBJ1-5,.,CASSRGDANQPQHF,TGTGCCAGCAGCCGTGGGGATGCAAATCAGCCCCAGCATTTT
TRBV6-2/TRBV6-3,.,TRBJ2-7,.,CASSYPITTAPKTYEQYF,TGTGCCAGCAGTTACCCAATTACGACCGCACCAAAGACTTACGAGCAGTACTTC
TRBV10-3,many,TRBJ2-7,TRBD2,CAISEVRGSSYEQYF,TGTGCCATCAGTGAGGTGCGCGGGAGCTCCTACGAGCAGTACTTC
TRBV20-1,.,TRBJ1-1,.,CSARVQPNTEAFF,TGCAGTGCTAGAGTGCAGCCGAACACTGAAGCTTTCTTT
TRBV30,many,TRBJ1-6,.,CAWSVSGPYNSPLHF,TGTGCCTGGAGTGTATCTGGGCCCTATAATTCACCCCTCCACTTT
TRBV12-3/TRBV12-4,many,TRBJ2-7,.,CASLPPVGSDEQYF,TGTGCCAGCCTCCCGCCTGTCGGGTCCGACGAGCAGTACTTC
TRBV6-1,many,TRBJ1-1,.,CASSPPGRGTEAFF,TGTGCCAGCAGTCCACCGGGAAGAGGGACTGAAGCTTTCTTT
TRBV19,few,TRBJ2-2,.,CASSANRGGELFF,TGTGCCAGTAGCGCGAACCGGGGCGGGGAGCTGTTTTTT
TRBV15,many,TRBJ2-5,.,CATSRAGPSQETQYF,TGTGCCACCAGCAGAGCTGGACCGAGCCAAGAGACCCAGTACTTC
TRBV12-3/TRBV12-4,many,TRBJ1-3,.,CASSLGVGGSGNTIYF,TGTGCCAGCAGTTTAGGGGTAGGGGGATCGGGAAACACCATATATTTT
TRBV9,few,TRBJ2-7,.,CASSVGLFDYEQYF,TGTGCCAGCAGCGTAGGATTATTCGACTACGAGCAGTACTTC
TRBV11-2,many,TRBJ1-3,TRBD1,CASSFRTGKSSGNTIYF,TGTGCCAGCAGCTTTCGGACAGGGAAGAGCTCTGGAAACACCATATATTTT
TRBV20-1,.,TRBJ2-7,.,CSASDRRASYEQYF,TGCAGTGCCTCCGACAGGCGCGCTTCCTACGAGCAGTACTTC
TRBV3-1,many,TRBJ1-1,.,CASEGSTEAFF,TGTGCCAGCGAAGGGTCCACTGAAGCTTTCTTT
TRBV5-1,few,TRBJ1-2,TRBD1,CASSSTGDSGYTF,TGCGCCAGCAGCTCGACAGGGGATAGTGGCTACACCTTC
TRBV2,many,TRBJ1-6,.,CASSGLQGSSPLHF,TGTGCCAGCAGTGGTTTGCAGGGTAGTTCACCCCTCCACTTT
TRBV6-2/TRBV6-3,.,TRBJ1-2,TRBD1,CASSYGGRTGYGYGYTF,TGTGCCAGCAGTTACGGGGGGAGGACAGGGTATGGCTATGGCTACACCTTC
TRBV7-2,.,TRBJ1-4,.,CASSASSSKLFF,TGTGCCAGCAGCGCATCCTCATCAAAACTGTTTTTT
TRBV2,.,TRBJ1-6,.,CASSVSTGGNSPLHF,TGTGCCAGCAGTGTCTCGACAGGCGGAAATTCACCCCTCCACTTT
TRBV11-2,many,TRBJ1-2,.,CASSYRDGDYGYTF,TGTGCCAGCAGCTACCGGGACGGGGACTATGGCTACACCTTC
TRBV3-1,few,TRBJ2-2,.,CASSQARGRPLNTGELFF,TGTGCCAGCAGCCAAGCCCGGGGCAGACCACTAAACACCGGGGAGCTGTTTTTT
TRBV13,few,TRBJ1-6,.,CASSLSSGGNSPLHF,TGTGCCAGCAGCTTATCTTCCGGGGGCAATTCACCCCTCCACTTT
TRBV9,few,TRBJ2-7,.,CASSSPPGYEQYF,TGTGCCAGCAGCTCACCTCCGGGTTACGAGCAGTACTTC
TRBV6-1,.,TRBJ2-4,.,CASSGQLATDIQYF,TGTGCCAGCAGCGGACAGCTAGCAACGGACATTCAGTACTTC
TRBV28,many,TRBJ1-1,TRBD1,CASRGQVLNTEAFF,TGTGCCAGCAGGGGACAGGTTTTGAACACTGAAGCTTTCTTT
TRBV19,few,TRBJ1-1,.,CASSSGGGYTEAFF,TGTGCCAGTAGTAGTGGGGGGGGGTACACTGAAGCTTTCTTT
TRBV2,many,TRBJ1-1,.,CASYRQPNTEAFF,TGTGCCAGCTATAGGCAGCCGAACACTGAAGCTTTCTTT
TRBV24-1,many,TRBJ2-2,.,CATSDTRGPGELFF,TGTGCCACCAGTGATACCCGCGGGCCCGGGGAGCTGTTTTTT
TRBV29-1,many,TRBJ1-1,.,CSVSRHLTVNTEAFF,TGCAGCGTTTCCCGCCATTTGACGGTGAACACTGAAGCTTTCTTT
TRBV27,.,TRBJ2-2,TRBD2,CASSRSGTRTSYTGELFF,TGTGCCAGCAGTAGATCCGGGACTAGAACATCCTACACCGGGGAGCTGTTTTTT
TRBV5-6,few,TRBJ2-6,.,CASSLAASSSGANVLTF,TGTGCCAGCAGCTTGGCTGCCTCGAGCTCTGGGGCCAACGTCCTGACTTTC
TRBV19,.,TRBJ2-7,.,CASSAGSRAYEQYF,TGTGCCAGTAGTGCCGGATCTCGGGCTTACGAGCAGTACTTC
TRBV12-3/TRBV12-4,many,TRBJ1-2,.,CASSTNRVGYTF,TGTGCCAGCAGTACCAACAGGGTAGGGTACACCTTC
TRBV4-1,.,TRBJ1-1,.,CASSPSRRAEAFF,TGCGCCAGCAGCCCATCCCGCCGGGCTGAAGCTTTCTTT
TRBV24-1,few,TRBJ2-2,TRBD2,CATSDLQAGAGELFF,TGTGCCACCAGTGATTTGCAGGCGGGGGCCGGGGAGCTGTTTTTT
TRBV2,few,TRBJ1-5,.,CASSQDKGNLDQPQHF,TGTGCCAGCAGTCAAGACAAGGGGAACTTGGATCAGCCCCAGCATTTT
TRBV2,.,TRBJ1-4,.,CAGSEGGTGEKLFF,TGTGCCGGCAGTGAAGGAGGCACGGGAGAAAAACTGTTTTTT
TRBV29-1,.,TRBJ2-3,TRBD2,CSVEGGGLDTTDTQYF,TGCAGCGTTGAAGGGGGGGGACTTGACACCACAGATACGCAGTATTTT
TRBV7-2,many,TRBJ1-4,.,CASSLSFSEKLFF,TGTGCCAGCAGCTTATCTTTTAGTGAAAAACTGTTTTTT
TRBV12-5,many,TRBJ2-7,.,CASGLGGVGGGEQYF,TGTGCTAGTGGTTTGGGGGGTGTCGGGGGCGGCGAGCAGTACTTC
TRBV11-3,many,TRBJ1-1,.,CASSLGVANTEAFF,TGTGCCAGCAGCTTAGGGGTTGCAAACACTGAAGCTTTCTTT
TRBV11-1,few,TRBJ1-1,TRBD1,CASSAGTGRNTEAFF,TGTGCCAGCAGCGCCGGGACAGGGAGAAACACTGAAGCTTTCTTT
TRBV5-1,.,TRBJ2-7,TRBD2,CASSFKREGGNEQYF,TGCGCCAGCAGCTTTAAGCGGGAGGGCGGTAACGAGCAGTACTTC
TRBV10-3,.,TRBJ2-7,.,CAISGPEDPKEQYF,TGTGCCATCAGTGGGCCGGAGGACCCTAAGGAGCAGTACTTC
TRBV5-1,.,TRBJ2-7,.,CASPVVEYEQYF,TGCGCCAGCCCGGTGGTGGAGTACGAGCAGTACTTC